One T cell receptor beta chain is described in this entry. What it recognizes is unknown. The V and J ends lost 3 bases and 0 bases respectively, with 15 bases between them. The CDR3 is 16 amino acids. Germline CDR1 reads DFQATT; CDR2 reads SNEGSKA (reference sequence). The source of the sample is a study of T cell responses to AZD1222 COVID-19 vaccine. About the study: The analysis combined second doses at about 4 or about 12 weeks.

Study results and caveats: After two AZD1222 doses, spike-specific TCR breadth and depth rose versus day 0. Vaccine-associated CD4 TCRs ranged over spike, dominating at 160-218 and 743-854. Donors in the cohort were predominantly white British and more often female, and clonal diversity was possibly underestimated.

The table came from immunoSEQ multiplex PCR; TCRdb's copy has only in-frame clones and leaves some out. The sample contains 150,000 to 180,000 clones, 90% of which appear only once. The receptor was derived from an adult in good health. This chain joins TRBV20-1 and TRBJ2-1; D is tentatively TRBD1 or TRBD2 (5 bases each). Specimen: peripheral blood, collected on day 0 of AZD1222 vaccination. CDR3 nucleotide sequence: TGCAGTGCTAGTACTTCGGGACGGAGCTCCTACAATGAGCAGTTCTTC. This gives the protein CSASTSGRSSYNEQFF.